This TCR beta chain was documented in a study of blood T cells in healthy people across ages. Study findings and constraints: Because donor CMV status was unknown, expanded clonotype changes were possibly confounded. Estimated diversity, derived from one million T cells, was regarded as an underestimate.

The germline CDR1 and CDR2 sequences are LGHDT and YNNKEL (reference sequence). The J segment lost 3 bases and the V segment lost 1 base, leaving 5 bases of the junction unmatched. The CDR3 covers 15 residues. Healthy Caucasian individuals from Russia aged about 6 to 95 served as donors. Every donor contributed roughly 10 milliliters of peripheral blood by blood draw. Combining a sample-barcoded 5' primer with a J-beta primer mix, a second PCR ran for roughly 7 to 12 cycles. TCRdb fed the 5' RACE reads into MiXCR, producing one record per CDR3 protein. The repertoire has about 640,000 distinct CDR3 sequences, 58% of them found once; the top ten carry 30% to 45%. Comments on this clonotype: Its target is not known. A much larger clone differs by one base, so this may be a read error.

Sequencing was carried out using blood. The TCR originated in a man aged 55 to 69 in good health. This chain uses TRBV3-1 with TRBJ2-7; TRBD2 matches at 8 bases. The CDR3 here is CASSQALLADYEQYF. The DNA of the CDR3 is TGTGCCAGCAGCCAAGCGCTACTAGCGGACTACGAGCAGTACTTC.